The 15 T cell receptor beta chains below were found in one sample sequenced in a study of OX40 agonist ivuxolimab in advanced cancers. The method was immunoSEQ multiplex PCR; TCRdb's version includes in-frame clones alone and lacks a portion of them. Counted here are roughly 73,000 clones, 80% to 90% occurring once; the ten biggest clones make up under 1.2%. The starting material was CD4+ or CD8+ T cells sorted from blood, obtained in a trial of the OX40 agonist ivuxolimab. All receptors come from an adult with an advanced solid tumor such as melanoma, head and neck, liver or kidney cancer.

The CDR3: CASSRDMSNEKLFF. Here the CDR3 DNA reads TGCGCCAGCAGCCGGGACATGTCTAATGAAAAACTGTTTTTT. This chain connects TRBV5-1 to TRBJ1-4; possible D gene TRBD1, 6 bases. Trimming cost V 4 bases and J 3 bases, with 10 bases left between them. The CDR3 runs to 14 residues. From germline, CDR1 is SGHRS and CDR2 YFSETQ.

The CDR3 reads CGSGANVLTF. DNA of the CDR3: TGTGGATCTGGGGCCAACGTCCTGACTTTC. V and J are TRBV19 and TRBJ2-6, with D unclear. CDR3 length equals 10 residues. The germline gives CDR1 LNHDA, CDR2 SQIVND (reference sequence).

The chain has TRBV15 and TRBJ2-4; D call uncertain. V was clipped by 1 base and J by 0 bases, with 4 bases between them. Germline V CDR1 and CDR2: LNHNV, YYDKDF (reference sequence). CDR3 length: 14 residues. CDR3 nucleotides: TGTGCCACCAGCAGAGGGCAAGCCAAAAACATTCAGTACTTC. As protein: CATSRGQAKNIQYF. The variable domain in full, completed from reference TRBV15 and TRBJ2-4, reads DAMVIQNPRYQVTQFGKPVTLSCSQTLNHNVMYWYQQKSSQAPKLLFHYYDKDFNNEADTPDNFQSRRPNTSFCFLDIRSPGLGDTAMYLCATSRGQAKNIQYFGAGTRLSVL.

The rearrangement joins TRBV6-6 to TRBJ1-6; no reliable D call. The germline CDR1 and CDR2 sequences are MNHNY and SVGAGI (reference sequence). This CDR3 contains 13 residues. V shed 0 bases and J shed 7 bases, with 4 bases lying between them. CDR3 protein: CASSYSNNSPLHF. The CDR3 nucleotides read TGTGCCAGCAGTTACTCGAACAATTCACCCCTCCACTTT.

The rearrangement uses TRBV10-1 and TRBJ2-1, with 8 nucleotides matching TRBD2. Germline lookup yields CDR1 WNHNN and CDR2 SYGVQD (reference sequence). Germline trimming cut 10 bases from V and 7 bases from J; bases unmatched to any gene: 12. CDR3 length: 14 amino acids. The DNA for the CDR3 is TGCGCCATCATGGGACGGGGGGGCAGGAATGAGCAGTTCTTC. It is translated as CAIMGRGGRNEQFF.

This clone was detected only once. The rearrangement links TRBV2 to TRBJ2-2; no firm D call. V gave up 10 bases and J gave up 4 bases, with 16 bases separating them. CDR3 length: 14 residues. Germline V gene sequence: CDR1 SNHLY, CDR2 FYNNEI. Here the CDR3 reads CATLGVLSTGELFF. The CDR3 nucleotides are TGTGCCACCCTGGGTGTTCTGAGCACCGGGGAGCTGTTTTTT.

V and J are TRBV7-6 and TRBJ2-5; D call uncertain. The CDR3 is 13 amino acids. V gave up 6 bases and J gave up 7 bases, with 15 bases separating them. Germline V gene lookup returns CDR1 SGHVS and CDR2 FNYEAQ. CDR3 region: CASRGDNSGTQYF. CDR3 DNA sequence: TGTGCCAGCAGGGGCGACAACTCAGGGACCCAGTACTTC.

This clone has just one count. The rearrangement joins TRBV2 to TRBJ2-7; weak D call: TRBD2 (5 bases). Germline V gene data show CDR1 as SNHLY and CDR2 as FYNNEI. The V gene lost 1 base and the J gene lost 5 bases, with 12 bases spanning the gap. The CDR3 loop spans 14 amino acids. The DNA of the CDR3 is TGTGCCAGCAGTGAAGGTGGGAGAGACAACGAGCAGTACTTC. This sequence encodes CASSEGGRDNEQYF.

The V gene is TRBV7-7, the J gene TRBJ2-5; maybe TRBD1 (5 bases). V lost 5 bases, J lost 8 bases, and 15 bases lay in between. Germline V gives CDR1 SSHAT, CDR2 FNYEAQ (reference sequence). There are 13 residues in the CDR3. The CDR3 protein is CASSVSRETTQYF. CDR3 bases: TGTGCCAGCAGCGTAAGCAGGGAAACCACCCAGTACTTC.

The chain carries TRBV6-7 and TRBJ1-3; no clear D. TRBV6-7 is an ORF; its function is uncertain. V shed 2 bases and J shed 1 base, with 15 bases lying between them. There are 17 residues in the CDR3. CDR3 DNA: TGTGCCAGCAGTTACAATCTTGGGGTCATTTCTGGAAACACCATATATTTT. It is translated as CASSYNLGVISGNTIYF.

The CDR3 DNA reads TGTGCCAGCAGCACCTCCGGGACTAGCGTTCTTACGCAGTATTTT. Translation gives CASSTSGTSVLTQYF. The rearrangement links TRBV7-9 to TRBJ2-3; 10 nucleotides agree with TRBD2. V was clipped by 5 bases and J by 8 bases; unmatched bases: 10. The CDR3 has 15 residues. CDR1 and CDR2 from the germline V gene are SEHNR and FQNEAQ (reference sequence).

The rearrangement links TRBV11-1 to TRBJ2-1, with 11 bases identical to TRBD2. In germline, CDR1 is SGHAT, CDR2 FQDESV (reference sequence). This CDR3 has 15 amino acids. The trim removed 3 bases at V and 8 bases at J, leaving 6 bases unmatched. CDR3 residues: CASSFRLAGTDEQFF. The CDR3 DNA follows: TGTGCCAGCAGCTTCCGACTAGCGGGGACGGATGAGCAGTTCTTC.

The V and J genes are TRBV11-1 and TRBJ2-7; D possibly corresponds to TRBD1 (5 bases). V lost 1 base, J lost 7 bases, and 14 bases lay in between. The CDR3 runs to 14 residues. Per the germline V gene, CDR1 is SGHAT and CDR2 is FQDESV (reference sequence). CDR3 sequence (DNA): TGTGCCAGCAGCTTAGAAACAGGCTTGGGGGAGCAGTACTTC. It codes for CASSLETGLGEQYF.

The CDR3 sequence: CAWTPPYGTVGYEQYF. CDR3 in DNA: TGTGCCTGGACTCCCCCCTACGGAACGGTAGGCTACGAGCAGTACTTC. The chain has TRBV30 and TRBJ2-7; D is uncertain. Trimming cost V 4 bases and J 3 bases, with 22 bases left between them. The CDR3 consists of 16 residues. From germline, CDR1 is GTSNPN and CDR2 SVGIG (reference sequence).

The V and J genes are TRBV6-5 and TRBJ2-7; D possibly matches TRBD1 or TRBD2 (5 bases each). Trimming left V 10 bases short and J 2 bases short, with 18 bases between. This CDR3 region has 14 residues. In germline, CDR1 is MNHEY, CDR2 SVGAGI. DNA for the CDR3: TGTGCCACCATACCCGGGGACCGGACCTACGAGCAGTACTTC. Its protein is CATIPGDRTYEQYF.